This T cell receptor beta chain was captured by sequencing in a study of T-cell reconstitution after alpha-beta-depleted transplantation in children. The CDR3 extends over 19 amino acids. CDR1 is MNHEY and CDR2 is SVGEGT in the germline V gene. Deletions cut 1 base from V and 2 bases from J, with 23 bases between. Unique molecular identifiers tagged the TCRbeta library. TCRdb re-called the PCR reads through MiXCR, storing one row per CDR3 protein. The repertoire includes a few hundred thousand distinct CDR3 sequences, around 8.9% of them detected once, and approximately 5% sits in the top ten. A few counts support this clonotype.

The receptor was isolated from a human donor who donated a stem cell graft to a child with SCID. Here the sequenced sample was PBMCs from the stem cell graft donor, taken from the stem cell graft. The chain employs TRBV6-2 or TRBV6-3 and TRBJ2-5; D might be TRBD1 (5 bases). The CDR3: CASSYLIGGHATTQETQYF. The CDR3 region has the DNA TGTGCCAGCAGTTACTTAATCGGTGGACACGCCACAACTCAAGAGACCCAGTACTTC.